A selection of T cell receptor beta chains follows, all from one sample in a study of post-analysis software for immune sequencing data. MiXCR, run by TCRdb on the PCR reads, gives a single entry per CDR3 protein. The table records more than 450,000 distinct CDR3 sequences, 30% to 40% of them present only once. The specimen sequenced was blood. The receptors shown here come from a girl aged 2-17 years with multiple sclerosis. Each CDR3 is given with its conserved first and last residue. Clone size, where shown, is once, few, many, or a class for clones that have expanded.

V: TRBV5-1
J: TRBJ2-7
size: NA
CDR3: CASSLDRGGIYEQYF

V: TRBV15
J: NA
size: NA
CDR3: CATSPDRAALSEQYF

V: TRBV20-1
J: TRBJ1-1
size: NA
CDR3: CTSPSRGDTEAFF

V: TRBV29-1
J: TRBJ1-2
size: few
CDR3: CSVIWEFGYTF

V: TRBV7-3
J: TRBJ2-7
size: many
CDR3: CASSLSATYEQYF

V: TRBV10-3
J: TRBJ2-4
size: NA
CDR3: CAIRDPFAKNIQYF

V: TRBV7-9
J: TRBJ2-3
size: NA
CDR3: CASSPHLTAGGRTDTQYF

V: TRBV5-1
J: TRBJ2-4
size: NA
CDR3: CASSFLSRGLDIQYF

V: TRBV6-5
J: TRBJ1-1
size: few
CDR3: CASSYSPSLSAEAFF

V: TRBV9
J: TRBJ1-1
size: NA
CDR3: CASSVGAGSNTEAFF

V: TRBV12-3/TRBV12-4
J: TRBJ1-4
size: NA
CDR3: CASSRMGYEKLFF

V: TRBV7-8
J: TRBJ2-3
size: few
CDR3: CASRPGRRGNTDTQYF

V: TRBV5-1
J: TRBJ2-3
size: few
CDR3: CASSFGQGIADTQYF

V: TRBV20-1
J: TRBJ1-5
size: many
CDR3: CSARAGGGYGNQPQHF

V: TRBV5-1
J: TRBJ1-1
size: NA
CDR3: CASSLVGDGDTEAFF

V: TRBV2
J: TRBJ2-5
size: NA
CDR3: CASSEELETRYF

V: TRBV5-1
J: TRBJ2-3
size: NA
CDR3: CASSLSTGNTDTQYF

V: TRBV3-1
J: TRBJ1-2
size: NA
CDR3: CASSQGFGSYYTF

V: TRBV20-1
J: TRBJ2-1
size: few
CDR3: CSAGRNPTYGDEQFF

V: TRBV15
J: NA
size: few
CDR3: CATSRGLAVDEQYF

V: TRBV27
J: TRBJ1-6
size: NA
CDR3: CASSLSPGRTYNSPLHF

V: TRBV12-3/TRBV12-4
J: TRBJ1-3
size: NA
CDR3: CASSPSSGNTIYF

V: TRBV12-3/TRBV12-4
J: TRBJ2-3
size: NA
CDR3: CASSLISGGADTEYF

V: TRBV6-6
J: TRBJ1-4
size: NA
CDR3: CASSPGTGEKLFF

V: TRBV20-1
J: TRBJ2-1
size: NA
CDR3: CSARSDARGNNEQFF

V: TRBV20-1
J: TRBJ1-4
size: many
CDR3: CSGQGEGEKLFF

V: TRBV2
J: TRBJ2-5
size: few
CDR3: CASSEALRGEQYF

V: TRBV24-1
J: TRBJ2-5
size: NA
CDR3: CATGRAGVQETQYF

V: TRBV29-1
J: TRBJ1-2
size: few
CDR3: CSVEWPTSYGYTF

V: TRBV20-1
J: TRBJ2-3
size: NA
CDR3: CSAKRGGTSTDTQYF

V: TRBV4-1
J: TRBJ1-5
size: NA
CDR3: CASSQSGKGANQPQHF

V: TRBV5-1
J: TRBJ1-2
size: few
CDR3: CASSPTGQNYGYTF

V: TRBV5-5
J: TRBJ1-5
size: NA
CDR3: CASSLESTSQPQHF

V: TRBV4-1
J: TRBJ1-5
size: NA
CDR3: CASSQAGLGQPQHF

V: TRBV3-1
J: TRBJ2-1
size: NA
CDR3: CASSQSSMSSGGRNEQFF

V: TRBV5-1
J: TRBJ1-1
size: few
CDR3: CASSSRDRGDTEAFF

V: TRBV12-3/TRBV12-4
J: TRBJ2-3
size: NA
CDR3: CASSWGSADTQYF

V: TRBV10-3
J: TRBJ2-5
size: few
CDR3: CAISVTEQETQYF

V: TRBV7-9
J: TRBJ1-2
size: NA
CDR3: CASSLDSVLGIGCTF

V: TRBV12-3/TRBV12-4
J: TRBJ1-4
size: NA
CDR3: CASSLMGDEKLFF

V: TRBV28
J: TRBJ2-1
size: few
CDR3: CASSWGLKQEQFF

V: TRBV15
J: TRBJ2-5
size: few
CDR3: CATSSKETQYF

V: TRBV27
J: TRBJ1-2
size: few
CDR3: CASSRWGLDGYTF

V: TRBV28
J: TRBJ2-1
size: NA
CDR3: CASSQLDRGLQAEQFF

V: TRBV7-9
J: TRBJ2-5
size: few
CDR3: CASSLGERGGSQETQYF

V: TRBV20-1
J: TRBJ2-1
size: NA
CDR3: CSARSQLSSYNEQFF

V: TRBV20-1
J: TRBJ1-2
size: NA
CDR3: CSASPPGNYGYTF

V: TRBV7-3
J: TRBJ2-1
size: few
CDR3: CASSPTKGSGNEQFF

V: TRBV5-8
J: TRBJ1-1
size: NA
CDR3: CASSYDNMNTEAFF

V: TRBV18
J: TRBJ2-3
size: few
CDR3: CASSPGWGSTDTQYF

V: TRBV18
J: TRBJ2-5
size: NA
CDR3: CASSPEGRGETQYF

V: TRBV20-1
J: TRBJ2-1
size: NA
CDR3: CSVPAGGPNEQFF

V: TRBV27
J: TRBJ1-1
size: NA
CDR3: CASSPGTQQNTEAFF